What follows are 25 T cell receptor beta chains derived from one specimen sequenced in a study of T cell responses to AZD1222 COVID-19 vaccine. Only in-frame clones appear in the TCRdb table, and some are missing; sequencing was by immunoSEQ multiplex PCR. The table includes about 88,000 clones, around 92% detected once. Material: peripheral blood, obtained on day 0 of AZD1222 vaccination. These receptors originate from an adult in good health.

The rearrangement joins TRBV6-5 to TRBJ2-7, with a tentative D call TRBD2 (6 bases). The germline V gene has CDR1 MNHEY and CDR2 SVGAGI. V lost 8 bases and J lost 5, with 19 bases in between. The length of the CDR3 is 14 residues. The CDR3 loop reads CASGRNGGFDEQYF. The DNA of the CDR3 is TGTGCCAGCGGAAGAAACGGGGGATTTGACGAGCAGTACTTC.

J is TRBJ1-1 and V is TRBV5-1; 8 nucleotides align to TRBD1. CDR1 and CDR2 from the germline V gene are SGHRS and YFSETQ. The V segment lost 3 bases and the J segment 4 bases; nucleotides outside the gene matches: 5. There are 14 residues in the CDR3. For the CDR3, the DNA is TGCGCCAGCAGCTCACTGACAGGGGCCACTGAAGCTTTCTTT. Its protein product is CASSSLTGATEAFF. Looking up the rest from reference TRBV5-1 and TRBJ1-1 gives the full variable domain: KAGVTQTPRYLIKTRGQQVTLSCSPISGHRSVSWYQQTPGQGLQFLFEYFSETQRNKGNFPGRFSGRQFSNSRSEMNVSTLELGDSALYLCASSSLTGATEAFFGQGTRLTVV.

The chain couples TRBV15 to TRBJ1-2; D is unresolved. This CDR3 comprises 17 residues. Germline CDR1 reads LNHNV; CDR2 reads YYDKDF (reference sequence). The germline V and J ends were trimmed by 0 bases and 1 base, with 15 bases remaining between them. CDR3 DNA: TGTGCCACCAGCAGAGAACCGGGGATGACTTTTAACTATGGCTACACCTTC. It specifies CATSREPGMTFNYGYTF.

The genes are TRBV28 and TRBJ2-7; 9 nucleotides line up with TRBD1. Looked up from germline, CDR1 is MDHEN and CDR2 is SYDVKM. With 3 bases clipped from V and 6 bases from J, the junction kept 9 bases outside the gene matches. This CDR3 is 15 amino acids long. In DNA form, the CDR3 reads TGTGCCAGCAGTTTGGGGGGACAGGGCGCCCGCGAGCAGTACTTC. Amino acids: CASSLGGQGAREQYF. Using reference TRBV28 and TRBJ2-7 for the parts outside the CDR3, the full variable domain is DVKVTQSSRYLVKRTGEKVFLECVQDMDHENMFWYRQDPGLGLRLIYFSYDVKMKEKGDIPEGYSVSREKKERFSLILESASTNQTSMYLCASSLGGQGAREQYFGPGTRLTVT.

This chain uses TRBV19 with TRBJ1-5; a possible D gene is TRBD1 (6 bases). Trimming left V 3 bases short and J 2 bases short, with 14 bases between. Germline CDR1 is LNHDA and CDR2 is SQIVND (reference sequence). The CDR3 contains 16 residues. CDR3 protein: CASSMGQNRGNQPQHF. In DNA form, the CDR3 reads TGTGCCAGTAGTATGGGACAAAATAGGGGCAATCAGCCCCAGCATTTT. The whole variable domain, filled in from reference TRBV19 and TRBJ1-5, reads DGGITQSPKYLFRKEGQNVTLSCEQNLNHDAMYWYRQDPGQGLRLIYYSQIVNDFQKGDIAEGYSVSREKKESFPLTVTSAQKNPTAFYLCASSMGQNRGNQPQHFGDGTRLSIL.

This clone has more than one count but fewer than ten. V and J are TRBV5-1 and TRBJ2-3, with a weak D call TRBD2 (6 bases). V dropped 5 bases and J dropped 5 bases, with 15 bases sitting between them. The V gene's germline CDR1 is SGHRS and CDR2 YFSETQ. This CDR3 comprises 14 residues. Here the CDR3 DNA reads TGCGCCAGCAGGGGTGGCCTCGGGGGAGATACGCAGTATTTT. This translates into CASRGGLGGDTQYF.

This chain connects TRBV7-2 to TRBJ1-1, with a possible D match to TRBD1 (6 bases). The germline V gene has CDR1 SGHTA and CDR2 FQGNSA. Trimming took off 5 bases at V and 4 bases at J, with 20 bases between the two ends. This CDR3 is built from 16 residues. The CDR3 sequence: CASSQGGKGGITEAFF. The CDR3 DNA reads as TGTGCCAGCAGCCAAGGGGGGAAGGGAGGGATCACTGAAGCTTTCTTT. The variable domain in full, completed from reference TRBV7-2 and TRBJ1-1, reads GAGVSQSPSNKVTEKGKDVELRCDPISGHTALYWYRQSLGQGLEFLIYFQGNSAPDKSGLPSDRFSAERTGGSVSTLTIQRTQQEDSAVYLCASSQGGKGGITEAFFGQGTRLTVV.

This chain uses TRBV6-5 with TRBJ2-1; D possibly uses TRBD1 or TRBD2 (6 bases each). The length of the CDR3 is 13 residues. Germline V gene lookup returns CDR1 MNHEY and CDR2 SVGAGI. V was shortened by 8 bases and J by 4 bases, with 12 bases between the two germline ends. The CDR3 here is CASAGGGYNEQFF. CDR3 DNA: TGTGCCAGCGCCGGGGGCGGGTACAATGAGCAGTTCTTC.

This sequence joins TRBV28 and TRBJ1-5; D gene uncertain. The CDR3 runs 15 residues. The germline V and J ends were trimmed by 3 bases and 2 bases, with 11 bases remaining between them. Germline V gene lookup returns CDR1 MDHEN and CDR2 SYDVKM. This CDR3 is CASSFGSRGNQPQHF. The CDR3 nucleotides read TGTGCCAGCAGTTTCGGGTCCAGAGGCAATCAGCCCCAGCATTTT.

This clone was detected once. The rearrangement links TRBV7-9 to TRBJ2-1, with D possibly TRBD2 on 6 matching bases. The V end was cut by 4 bases, the J end by 15 bases, with 13 bases between. Germline V gives CDR1 SEHNR, CDR2 FQNEAQ (reference sequence). The CDR3 totals 11 residues. CDR3 amino acids: CASSSRDSGFF. The CDR3 DNA follows: TGTGCCAGCAGCTCTCGGGACTCGGGGTTCTTC.

V gene TRBV4-3 combines with J gene TRBJ2-2, with 13 nucleotides matching TRBD2. The CDR3 is made up of 19 amino acids. CDR1 is LGHNA, CDR2 YSLEER, per germline. V was clipped by 1 base and J by 3 bases; unmatched bases: 8. The CDR3: CASSQVRTGLAGYTGELFF. CDR3 sequence (DNA): TGCGCCAGCAGCCAAGTTCGAACGGGACTAGCGGGATACACCGGGGAGCTGTTTTTT.

This clone was detected once. This chain connects TRBV5-1 to TRBJ2-1, with 12 positions matching TRBD2. The CDR3 contains 16 residues. The V and J ends lost 2 bases and 1 base, in that order; junction bases with no gene match: 1. Germline V lookup: CDR1 SGHRS, CDR2 YFSETQ. CDR3 loop: CASSLGLAGSYNEQFF. CDR3 DNA: TGCGCCAGCAGCTTAGGACTAGCGGGGTCCTACAATGAGCAGTTCTTC.

The rearrangement links TRBV11-3 to TRBJ1-5; D may be TRBD1 (5 bases). CDR1 is SGHNT and CDR2 is YENEEA in the germline V gene. This CDR3 has 18 residues. V lost 2 bases and J 6 bases, leaving 23 bases between the germline ends. The CDR3 spells CASSLSMAGNWGVQPQHF. For the CDR3, the DNA is TGTGCCAGCAGCTTATCCATGGCGGGCAATTGGGGGGTTCAGCCCCAGCATTTT.

The chain employs TRBV19 and TRBJ2-1; TRBD2 agrees at 9 bases. Germline V gene data show CDR1 as LNHDA and CDR2 as SQIVND (reference sequence). The CDR3 spans 14 residues. J lost 9 bases, V lost 10 bases, and 13 bases had no gene match. CDR3 in amino acids: CATAPVAGVGEQFF. In DNA form, the CDR3 reads TGTGCCACCGCCCCCGTAGCGGGAGTTGGTGAGCAGTTCTTC.

V is TRBV5-1 and J is TRBJ2-7; 7 bases align to TRBD1. The junction had 4 bases not matched to a gene; V was cut back by 0 bases and J by 4 bases. CDR1 and CDR2 (germline): SGHRS, YFSETQ. The CDR3 length is 14 residues. CDR3 sequence: CASSLGQGNYEQYF. The CDR3 bases are TGCGCCAGCAGCTTGGGACAGGGTAATTACGAGCAGTACTTC.

The V gene is TRBV6-1, the J gene TRBJ2-4, with a weak D call TRBD2 (5 bases). Germline V CDR1 and CDR2: MNHNS, SASEGT. The CDR3 is 15 residues long. V dropped 2 bases and J dropped 9 bases, with 17 bases sitting between them. CDR3 nucleotides: TGTGCCAGCAGTGAATTTTATGAGGTCGCGGGCATTCAGTACTTC. Amino acids: CASSEFYEVAGIQYF.

This clone occurred once. The junction departs from the called germline gene at one end, perhaps through a read error. This sequence joins TRBV7-3 and TRBJ1-1; D is unclear. The CDR3 loop spans 13 amino acids. Germline V gene sequence: CDR1 SGHTA, CDR2 FQGTGA. The CDR3, as DNA: TGTGCCAGCAGCGTAACAGAGGCGGGTGAAGCTTTCTTT. This encodes CASSVTEAGEAFF.

The V and J genes are TRBV7-8 and TRBJ2-1; the D gene is possibly TRBD2 (7 bases). The CDR3 has 16 residues. Looked up from germline, CDR1 is SGHVS and CDR2 is FQNEAQ. With 1 base removed from V and 0 bases from J, the gap between germline ends came to 10 bases. The CDR3 sequence: CASSLDGGASYNEQFF. The DNA for the CDR3 is TGTGCCAGCAGCTTAGATGGGGGGGCCTCCTACAATGAGCAGTTCTTC.

A note on this clone: The sample carries other DNA sequences with the same CDR3. The rearrangement links TRBV29-1 to TRBJ2-7; 16 positions agree with TRBD2. The CDR3 covers 15 residues. The J segment lost 3 bases and the V segment lost 3 bases, leaving 2 bases of the junction unmatched. CDR1 SQVTM and CDR2 ANQGSEA come from the germline V gene. The DNA of the CDR3 is TGCAGCGTTGAGGGACTAGCGGGGGGGGACTACGAGCAGTACTTC. Its translation: CSVEGLAGGDYEQYF.

The chain recombines TRBV18 with TRBJ1-2, with 8 bases identical to TRBD1. CDR3 length: 14 amino acids. V was pared by 6 bases and J by 10 bases, with 13 bases of the junction left unmatched. Germline lookup yields CDR1 KGHSH and CDR2 LQKENI. The CDR3 DNA sequence: TGTGCCAGCTCCCCATCTGGACAGGGAATCTTCTACACCTTC. Protein: CASSPSGQGIFYTF.

The chain combines TRBV28 with TRBJ2-3, with 7 bases aligning to TRBD2. Germline trimming cut 1 base from V and 1 base from J; bases unmatched to any gene: 5. CDR1 and CDR2 (germline): MDHEN, SYDVKM. The CDR3 consists of 16 residues. In nucleotides, the CDR3 is TGTGCCAGCAGTTTATCTCGCGGGAGTGGCACAGATACGCAGTATTTT. Protein sequence: CASSLSRGSGTDTQYF.

For the CDR3, the DNA is TGCGCCAGCAGCCAAGCATCTAGCGGGAAAGGCGAGCAGTACTTC. Protein: CASSQASSGKGEQYF. This chain joins TRBV4-1 and TRBJ2-7, with TRBD2 matching 9 bases. This CDR3 is built from 15 residues. Germline trimming cut 1 base from V and 6 bases from J; bases unmatched to any gene: 7. Germline CDR1 and CDR2: MGHRA and YSYEKL.

V is TRBV5-5 and J is TRBJ1-1; 9 bases agree with TRBD1. The CDR3 loop spans 14 amino acids. Germline V gene data show CDR1 as SGHKS and CDR2 as YYEKEE (reference sequence). Trimming took 2 bases from V and 4 from J; bases not matched to a gene: 3. The CDR3 DNA reads TGTGCCAGCAGCTTCTGGGACAGGGCCACTGAAGCTTTCTTT. This gives the protein CASSFWDRATEAFF.

This chain links TRBV18 with TRBJ1-4, with 8 nucleotides matching TRBD1. With 2 bases clipped from V and 5 bases from J, the junction kept 4 bases outside the gene matches. Looked up from germline, CDR1 is KGHSH and CDR2 is LQKENI. The CDR3 sequence is 15 residues long. The CDR3 loop reads CASSPTGQGNEKLFF. Written as DNA, the CDR3 is TGTGCCAGCTCACCAACCGGACAGGGAAATGAAAAACTGTTTTTT.

The genes are TRBV18 and TRBJ2-7; 7 nucleotides agree with TRBD1. CDR1 is KGHSH and CDR2 is LQKENI in the germline V gene. The ends lost 4 bases at V and 7 bases at J; junction bases unmatched: 7. CDR3 length equals 13 residues. The CDR3 region is CASSLDRVREQYF. In DNA, the CDR3 is TGTGCCAGCTCACTAGACAGGGTCCGGGAGCAGTACTTC.